A selection of T cell receptor beta chains follows, all from one sample in a study of T-cell reconstitution after alpha-beta-depleted transplantation in children. MiXCR was run by TCRdb on the PCR reads, yielding one entry per CDR3 protein. The profile covers almost 600,000 distinct CDR3 sequences, with about a quarter appearing a single time and approximately 39% taken by the ten largest. Sample: PBMCs, taken before TCRalphabeta/CD19-depleted stem cell transplant. These receptors all stem from a boy less than two years old with Wiskott-Aldrich syndrome, due to receive a stem cell transplant. The CDR3 runs from the conserved cysteine through the conserved F or W. Clone size appears in some rows only: once, few, many, or a class for an expanded clone.

v_call,clone_size,cdr3_aa
TRBV5-1,few,CASSLGRLAGVSETQYF
TRBV7-8,few,CASSLAAFGETQYF
TRBV9,few,CASSVGQGLTGELFF
TRBV6-5,few,CASSYSNRGGLYTEAFF
TRBV27,.,CAFPGTKGSTDTQYF
TRBV7-6,many,CASSPLLAGARNEQFF
TRBV28,few,CASSQTTGVLGNQPQHF
TRBV6-2/TRBV6-3,.,CASSHLAEETQYF
TRBV20-1,few,CSADQVLRGEQYF
TRBV9,few,CASSVGFGRQNTGELFF
TRBV20-1,.,CSAMVPTDTSNQPQHF
TRBV28,.,CASSLWSSGSDTQYF
TRBV20-1,few,CSASLAGGRRETQYF
TRBV5-1,many,CASSWGAGNEQFF
TRBV6-5,.,CASSYGGGQEKLFF
TRBV19,.,CASARLAGGPDTQYF
TRBV3-1,.,CASSQKGNTEAFF
TRBV5-1,.,CASSTRDPNRDTQYF
TRBV5-1,.,CASSSPSGKLKETQYF
TRBV10-3,.,CAISDFWATGELFF
TRBV6-2/TRBV6-3,.,CASSPPGTGRIYEQYF
TRBV5-6,.,CASSFRNLNYGYTF
TRBV7-6,.,CASSTQLESEQYF
TRBV7-9,once,CASSPQNGEKLFF
TRBV5-1,few,CASSVTGGSPSYEQYF
TRBV6-1,.,CASSTVSTDTQYF
TRBV29-1,few,CSVESGTVQETQYF
TRBV12-3/TRBV12-4,.,CASSGTGRLGYTF
TRBV5-1,few,CASSLRLTSGANVLTF
TRBV5-1,many,CASSLGLAGAYNEQFF
TRBV5-6,.,CASSSTGLLAGELFF
TRBV20-1,.,CSALPPGSRGYEQYF
TRBV20-1,few,CSAREYYEQYF
TRBV7-6,few,CASSLLESGNIQYF
TRBV27,.,CASRPYGGPSYEQYF
TRBV20-1,few,CSAGAFLDTQYF
TRBV7-6,many,CASSPGQHTDTQYF
TRBV27,few,CASSHPSETQYF
TRBV6-4,.,CASSPSLAGVDTQYF
TRBV20-1,once,CSAPPSIRPLETQYF
TRBV28,.,CASSLILRSNTEAFF
TRBV10-3,.,CAISPRDSLDGYTF
TRBV7-2,few,CASSLTGTGYTF
TRBV7-8,.,CASSSGLTGAKNIQYF